The sequence of this T cell receptor beta chain was determined in a study of cytomegalovirus exposure and HLA in healthy donors. Study at large: From 150 million to 200 million T cells, an earlier analysis saw approximately 110 million unique TCR beta sequences.

PCR primers comprised 60 Vbeta and 13 Jbeta primers. TCRdb's table, derived via immunoSEQ multiplex PCR, lists solely in-frame clones and lacks some. The data show some 140,000 clones, 76% seen once. Broader study findings: With later analysis, a missense DCLRE1C variant became linked to TCR beta V- and J-gene trimming. Sequences of the TCR beta chain were said to predict the HLA-A and HLA-B alleles of most subjects accurately. Specificity for CMV antigens was confirmed in vitro for three of the CMV-associated chains.

The CDR3 sequence is 16 residues long. The ends lost 1 base at V and 2 bases at J; junction bases unmatched: 1. Germline V gene sequence: CDR1 SQVTM, CDR2 ANQGSEA. On this clone itself: Its antigen is currently unknown.

The sample was PBMCs. V and J are TRBV29-1 and TRBJ2-1; 14 nucleotides agree with TRBD2. The receptor was derived from a man aged 35-49 years in good health and CMV-seronegative. CDR3 in amino acids: CSVEGTSGGPYNEQFF. CDR3 bases: TGCAGCGTTGAAGGGACTAGCGGGGGGCCCTACAATGAGCAGTTCTTC.